Below are 12 T cell receptor beta chains sequenced from a single sample in a study of a mutant IDH1 vaccine in newly diagnosed glioma. Sequenced by immunoSEQ multiplex PCR; TCRdb stores in-frame clones only, minus some. Of tens of thousands of clones listed, approximately 90% are singletons. The time point here: week 5, during vaccination. Alongside topical imiquimod, each dose of vaccine comprised 300 ug of mutant IDH1 20-mer peptide. Their specific antigens are unknown. Sequenced material: PBMCs, taken from a glioma patient whose treatment included an IDH1 peptide vaccine. These receptors came from a man aged 50 to 59 with glioma.

V usage is TRBV19 and J usage is TRBJ2-4; 7 bases are shared with TRBD1. Germline V gene data show CDR1 as LNHDA and CDR2 as SQIVND (reference sequence). The CDR3 loop spans 13 amino acids. J lost 7 bases, V lost 5 bases, and 5 bases had no gene match. CDR3 in amino acids: CASSPTGWNIQYF. DNA for the CDR3: TGTGCCAGTAGTCCGACAGGGTGGAACATTCAGTACTTC.

The chain is built from TRBV4-3 and TRBJ1-1; D is unresolved. The ends were cut back, 2 bases at V and 0 bases at J, with 7 bases in the middle. The CDR3 is made up of 14 amino acids. The germline gives CDR1 LGHNA, CDR2 YSLEER. DNA for the CDR3: TGCGCCAGCAGCCAATATACAGTGAACACTGAAGCTTTCTTT. This gives the protein CASSQYTVNTEAFF.

The chain couples TRBV2 to TRBJ2-5; D is uncertain. V lost 7 bases and J 9 bases, leaving 15 bases between the germline ends. CDR1 SNHLY and CDR2 FYNNEI come from the germline V gene. This CDR3 is 12 amino acids long. The DNA for the CDR3 is TGTGCCAGCACCCCATCGTCTGCGTCCCAGTACTTC. Translated, it gives CASTPSSASQYF.

V is TRBV18 and J is TRBJ1-2; TRBD1 aligns across 10 bases. The CDR3 has 14 residues. The junction had 8 bases not matched to a gene; V was cut back by 5 bases and J by 8 bases. From germline, CDR1 is KGHSH and CDR2 LQKENI. The CDR3 region has the DNA TGTGCCAGCTCATTTGAGGACAGGGGGTCGGGCTACACCTTC. Translated: CASSFEDRGSGYTF.

V usage is TRBV19 and J usage is TRBJ1-2, with D possibly being TRBD1 (5 bases). This CDR3 has 16 amino acids. CDR1 is LNHDA, CDR2 SQIVND, per germline (reference sequence). V was clipped by 1 base and J by 5 bases, with 17 bases between them. The CDR3 reads CASSIGTGVWGYGYTF. DNA for the CDR3: TGTGCCAGTAGTATAGGCACGGGGGTCTGGGGTTATGGCTACACCTTC.

V usage is TRBV6-5 and J usage is TRBJ2-5; 8 nucleotides align to TRBD2. The DNA end is a closer match to TRBJ2-7, so the J assignment may be wrong. The CDR3 has 14 amino acids. The germline V gene has CDR1 MNHEY and CDR2 SVGAGI. The CDR3 loop is CASSYGGTSYEQYF. CDR3 in DNA: TGTGCCAGCAGTTATGGCGGGACTAGCTACGAGCAGTACTTC.

This rearrangement joins TRBV5-6 to TRBJ2-5; D not certain. Germline lookup yields CDR1 SGHDT and CDR2 YYEEEE. Trimming left V 2 bases short and J 7 bases short, with 24 bases between. This CDR3 spans 17 amino acids. CDR3 loop: CASSLGPSAGPSMTQYF. CDR3 nucleotide sequence: TGTGCCAGCAGCTTAGGCCCGTCGGCAGGTCCTTCAATGACCCAGTACTTC.

This chain joins TRBV6-1 and TRBJ1-1; possibly TRBD1 for D (6 bases). V lost 7 bases and J lost 4, with 13 bases in between. Germline assignment: CDR1 MNHNS and CDR2 SASEGT. The CDR3 runs 13 residues. The chain's CDR3 is CASKPTGRTEAFF. Written as DNA, the CDR3 is TGTGCCAGCAAACCTACAGGGCGCACTGAAGCTTTCTTT.

This chain joins TRBV6-5 and TRBJ1-1; D might be TRBD1 (5 bases). CDR1 is MNHEY and CDR2 is SVGAGI in the germline V gene. Trimming pared 10 bases from V and 4 bases from J, leaving 16 bases between. This CDR3 comprises 13 residues. CDR3 residues: CATQPPGSTEAFF. DNA for the CDR3: TGTGCCACCCAGCCCCCAGGGAGCACTGAAGCTTTCTTT.

This clone showed up just a few times. The chain combines TRBV7-2 with TRBJ1-2; tentative D call: TRBD1 (5 bases). Germline V CDR1 and CDR2: SGHTA, FQGNSA. With 1 base removed from V and 8 bases from J, the gap between germline ends came to 20 bases. This CDR3 has 16 amino acids. CDR3 nucleotide sequence: TGTGCCAGCAGCTTAGAGGCGGGGACGTTGAGGAGCGGCTACACCTTC. This translates into CASSLEAGTLRSGYTF.

This clone showed up just once. This sequence joins TRBV5-4 and TRBJ2-4, with a weak D call TRBD1 (5 bases). The germline gives CDR1 SGHNT, CDR2 YYREEE (reference sequence). V shed 4 bases and J shed 0 bases, with 8 bases lying between them. This CDR3 region has 14 residues. CDR3 in amino acids: CASSLDRAKNIQYF. The CDR3 nucleotides read TGTGCCAGCAGCCTAGACAGAGCCAAAAACATTCAGTACTTC.

The V call is TRBV10-3, the J call TRBJ2-1; D tentatively reads TRBD1 or TRBD2 (5 bases each). V dropped 2 bases and J dropped 13 bases, with 15 bases sitting between them. CDR3 size: 13 residues. Germline V gene data show CDR1 as ENHRY and CDR2 as SYGVKD. CDR3: CAISEGTRDHQFF. The DNA for the CDR3 is TGTGCCATCAGTGAGGGAACCCGGGACCATCAGTTCTTC.